The entry that follows covers one T cell receptor (beta chain) sequence. Its matching antigen is unknown. This sample was taken from a study of CXCR3-negative and CXCR3-positive naive CD8 T cells. In the study overall: Libraries each contributed about 1.5 +/- 0.3 million TRB reads, for around 140 million in total.

Germline V lookup: CDR1 DFQATT, CDR2 SNEGSKA (reference sequence). The CDR3 is 15 amino acids. Findings and limits, study-wide: More hydrophobic TRB CDR3s were found in CXCR3-positive naive cells than in CXCR3-negative naive cells.

By phenotype, naive CD8+ T cells were CD45RO-CCR7+CD27+CD95-. Through 5' RACE with UMI labels, the TRB cDNA libraries were prepared. TCRdb reprocessed the 5' RACE reads and reports one entry per CDR3 protein, with no DNA. The table for this sample gives over 55,000 distinct CDR3 sequences. The sample was naive CXCR3+ CD8+ T cells from blood. Subset reported: CD45RO-CCR7+CD27+CD95- naive CD8+ T cells expressing CXCR3 (TNR3+). The V gene is TRBV20-1, the J gene TRBJ2-7; TCRdb names TRBD1, which stays unverified in the absence of DNA. This TCR came from a human donor in good health. Some clones in this sample may be carry-over from other donors' samples. The CDR3 here is CSARDPDRDPYEQYF.